This entry lists 8 T cell receptor beta chains sequenced from one sample in a study of cytomegalovirus exposure and HLA in healthy donors. The PCR made use of 60 Vbeta and 13 Jbeta primers. Assay used: immunoSEQ multiplex PCR; TCRdb lists only in-frame clones, some missing. This specimen shows 77,000 or so clones; the ten leading clones hold approximately 4.3%. Sequenced: PBMCs. All receptors come from a man aged 25 to 40 in good health and CMV-seronegative.

This chain joins TRBV18 and TRBJ2-2, with D perhaps TRBD2 (6 bases). CDR3 length equals 15 residues. With 3 bases removed from V and 5 bases from J, the gap between germline ends came to 13 bases. The V gene's germline CDR1 is KGHSH and CDR2 LQKENI. The CDR3 loop reads CASSPRRGATGELFF. The CDR3 coding sequence is TGTGCCAGCTCACCCAGGAGGGGAGCGACCGGGGAGCTGTTTTTT.

The rearrangement uses TRBV11-3 and TRBJ2-1; possibly TRBD2 for D (6 bases). Looked up from germline, CDR1 is SGHNT and CDR2 is YENEEA. The CDR3 is made up of 14 amino acids. Trimming cost V 0 bases and J 6 bases, with 9 bases left between them. This CDR3 reads CASSLDPGSNEQFF. The DNA for the CDR3 is TGTGCCAGCAGCTTAGATCCCGGGAGCAATGAGCAGTTCTTC.

The chain combines TRBV7-9 with TRBJ2-5; D ambiguous. Germline V gene sequence: CDR1 SEHNR, CDR2 FQNEAQ (reference sequence). The V end was cut by 5 bases, the J end by 2 bases, with 15 bases between. This CDR3 is 15 amino acids long. The CDR3 DNA is TGTGCCAGCAGCCCCCCAAGCTACCCTCAAGAGACCCAGTACTTC. Its translation: CASSPPSYPQETQYF.

V is TRBV13 and J is TRBJ2-1; a possible D gene is TRBD2 (5 bases). V shed 3 bases and J shed 5 bases, with 8 bases lying between them. Looked up from germline, CDR1 is PRHDT and CDR2 is FYEKMQ (reference sequence). The CDR3 loop spans 13 amino acids. The CDR3 loop is CASSLYGNNEQFF. CDR3 DNA sequence: TGTGCCAGCAGCTTGTACGGGAACAATGAGCAGTTCTTC. Full variable domain (remainder filled in from reference TRBV13 and TRBJ2-1): AAGVIQSPRHLIKEKRETATLKCYPIPRHDTVYWYQQGPGQDPQFLISFYEKMQSDKGSIPDRFSAQQFSDYHSELNMSSLELGDSALYFCASSLYGNNEQFFGPGTRLTVL.

The chain combines TRBV6-4 with TRBJ1-1; D gene ambiguous. This CDR3 contains 13 residues. Germline CDR1 reads MRHNA; CDR2 reads SNTAGT. With 3 bases removed from V and 1 base from J, the gap between germline ends came to 6 bases. Written as DNA, the CDR3 is TGTGCCAGCAGTGAGGAGGGGAACACTGAAGCTTTCTTT. Translated: CASSEEGNTEAFF.

This chain connects TRBV9 to TRBJ1-2; TRBD1 aligns across 7 bases. CDR3 length: 16 amino acids. Germline V gene sequence: CDR1 SGDLS, CDR2 YYNGEE. Trimming took 3 bases from V and 3 from J; bases not matched to a gene: 11. This CDR3 reads CASSAPRGQPYYGYTF. The CDR3 coding sequence is TGTGCCAGCAGCGCCCCACGGGGACAGCCCTACTATGGCTACACCTTC.

The rearrangement uses TRBV18 and TRBJ2-3; TRBD2 is a possible D gene (5 bases). Germline CDR1 is KGHSH and CDR2 is LQKENI. The V end lost 0 bases, the J end lost 5 bases, and 15 bases lay between the germline ends. The CDR3 loop spans 16 amino acids. CDR3 in amino acids: CASSPPLSGSGDTQYF. The CDR3 coding sequence is TGTGCCAGCTCACCACCCCTGTCCGGCAGCGGAGATACGCAGTATTTT.

The V and J genes are TRBV19 and TRBJ1-2, with D unresolved. The V gene's germline CDR1 is LNHDA and CDR2 SQIVND (reference sequence). The CDR3 covers 14 residues. The ends were cut back, 2 bases at V and 4 bases at J, with 11 bases in the middle. The CDR3 DNA follows: TGTGCCAGTAGTATACAGTCCAGGTCCTATGGCTACACCTTC. Its protein is CASSIQSRSYGYTF.